A single sample is the source of the 16 T cell receptor beta chains below, sequenced in a study of identical twins. MiXCR, applied by TCRdb to the 5' RACE reads, yields one record per CDR3 protein. The table includes approximately 94,000 distinct CDR3 sequences, roughly 6% detected once. Sequencing used memory T cells sorted from blood. These receptors all come from a woman aged 45-60 years in good health.

The table lists this clonotype with a few counts. Here the CDR3 reads CASSLGVREKLFF. The DNA for the CDR3 is TGTGCCAGCAGTTTAGGTGTGAGGGAAAAACTGTTTTTT. V and J are TRBV12-3 or TRBV12-4 and TRBJ1-4; D not resolved. CDR3 size: 13 residues. Trimming took off 1 base at V and 8 bases at J, with 8 bases between the two ends.

This clonotype was found many times. The chain couples TRBV11-1 to TRBJ2-1; either TRBD1 or TRBD2 may fit D (6 bases each). Germline assignment: CDR1 SGHAT and CDR2 FQDESV (reference sequence). The CDR3 sequence is 14 residues long. With 3 bases removed from V and 7 bases from J, the gap between germline ends came to 13 bases. The CDR3 nucleotides read TGTGCCAGCAGCTTTAGCGGAGGGGGGAATGAGCAGTTCTTC. Amino acids: CASSFSGGGNEQFF. Supplemented by reference TRBV11-1 and TRBJ2-1, the full variable domain reads EAEVAQSPRYKITEKSQAVAFWCDPISGHATLYWYRQILGQGPELLVQFQDESVVDDSQLPKDRFSAERLKGVDSTLKIQPAELGDSAMYLCASSFSGGGNEQFFGPGTRLTVL.

This clonotype was seen a handful of times. The V gene is TRBV5-6, the J gene TRBJ2-7, with 7 nucleotides matching TRBD1. CDR3 length: 14 residues. Germline V gives CDR1 SGHDT, CDR2 YYEEEE. Unmatched junction bases numbered 0, after V lost 0 bases and J lost 0 bases. The CDR3 loop reads CASSLGQGSYEQYF. CDR3 DNA: TGTGCCAGCAGCTTGGGACAGGGCTCCTACGAGCAGTACTTC.

This clonotype was detected many times. V is TRBV12-3 or TRBV12-4 and J is TRBJ1-2; tentative D call: TRBD1 (5 bases). Trimming cost V 6 bases and J 6 bases, with 14 bases left between them. The CDR3 covers 13 residues. The CDR3 spells CASSPEGLHGYTF. The CDR3 DNA is TGTGCCAGCAGCCCCGAGGGGCTCCATGGCTACACCTTC.

DNA for the CDR3: TGTGCCAGCAGTGAAGAAGGAGGGGGGGAGCAGTACTTC. Translation: CASSEEGGGEQYF. The V and J genes are TRBV2 and TRBJ2-7; D possibly uses TRBD1 or TRBD2 (6 bases each). Per germline, CDR1 SNHLY and CDR2 FYNNEI. The CDR3 is made up of 13 amino acids. V was trimmed by 1 base and J by 7 bases, leaving 11 bases between them.

This chain joins TRBV20-1 and TRBJ2-1; 9 positions agree with TRBD2. Germline lookup yields CDR1 DFQATT and CDR2 SNEGSKA (reference sequence). With 5 bases clipped from V and 4 bases from J, the junction kept 9 bases outside the gene matches. The CDR3 is made up of 15 amino acids. The CDR3 sequence is CSAPGGTSRYNEQFF. The CDR3 coding sequence is TGCAGTGCTCCCGGAGGGACTAGCAGATACAATGAGCAGTTCTTC.

This clonotype was seen at least ten times. V and J are TRBV20-1 and TRBJ2-2, with 9 bases matching TRBD2. The V and J ends lost 5 bases and 0 bases, in that order; junction bases with no gene match: 16. Per germline, CDR1 DFQATT and CDR2 SNEGSKA (reference sequence). This CDR3 contains 19 residues. The CDR3 here is CSAPPPGGRDLTNTGELFF. CDR3 DNA sequence: TGCAGTGCTCCACCCCCCGGCGGGAGGGATCTAACGAACACCGGGGAGCTGTTTTTT.

This clonotype has only a few counts. J is TRBJ2-1 and V is TRBV9; possibly TRBD1 or TRBD2 for D (5 bases each). This CDR3 contains 18 residues. Germline V gene data show CDR1 as SGDLS and CDR2 as YYNGEE. Trimming took off 3 bases at V and 0 bases at J, with 19 bases between the two ends. The CDR3 protein is CASSARGVDYSSYNEQFF. The DNA of the CDR3 is TGTGCCAGCAGCGCAAGAGGGGTTGACTATAGCTCCTACAATGAGCAGTTCTTC. The variable domain in full, with the rest retrieved from reference TRBV9 and TRBJ2-1, is DSGVTQTPKHLITATGQRVTLRCSPRSGDLSVYWYQQSLDQGLQFLIQYYNGEERAKGNILERFSAQQFPDLHSELNLSSLELGDSALYFCASSARGVDYSSYNEQFFGPGTRLTVL.

This clonotype was seen ten or more times. The V and J genes are TRBV11-1 and TRBJ2-5; D is possibly TRBD1 or TRBD2 (5 bases each). This CDR3 contains 14 residues. The V end lost 1 base, the J end lost 4 bases, and 10 bases lay between the germline ends. Germline assignment: CDR1 SGHAT and CDR2 FQDESV (reference sequence). The DNA for the CDR3 is TGTGCCAGCAGCTTAGGGTCCGGGGCAGAGACCCAGTACTTC. This encodes CASSLGSGAETQYF.

This clonotype was recorded many times. The rearrangement links TRBV20-1 to TRBJ2-2; 8 bases are shared with TRBD1. Germline CDR1 and CDR2: DFQATT and SNEGSKA (reference sequence). The CDR3 length is 17 residues. V lost 4 bases to trimming and J lost 3 bases; unmatched junction nucleotides: 13. The CDR3 loop reads CSAKDREQGADTGELFF. CDR3 sequence (DNA): TGCAGTGCTAAAGATCGTGAGCAGGGGGCCGACACCGGGGAGCTGTTTTTT.

This clonotype was observed many times. V is TRBV24-1 and J is TRBJ1-1; 7 bases match TRBD1. The CDR3 runs 14 residues. Germline CDR1 and CDR2: KGHDR and SFDVKD. Trimming took 5 bases from V and 7 from J; bases not matched to a gene: 9. CDR3 sequence: CATSAEGAEGEAFF. Here the CDR3 DNA reads TGTGCCACCAGTGCCGAGGGGGCTGAGGGTGAAGCTTTCTTT.

This clonotype has a handful of counts. Germline is not matched at one junction end, which may reflect a read error. V gene TRBV7-9 combines with J gene TRBJ1-3; D uncertain. Germline V gene lookup returns CDR1 SEHNR and CDR2 FQNEAQ (reference sequence). CDR3 length: 15 residues. The CDR3 spells CASTLGGVSGNTIYF. CDR3 bases: TGTGCCAGCACCTTAGGTGGGGTCTCTGGAAACACCATATATTTT. Full variable domain (outside the CDR3, taken from reference TRBV7-9 and TRBJ1-3): DTGVSQNPRHKITKRGQNVTFRCDPISEHNRLYWYRQTLGQGPEFLTYFQNEAQLEKSRLLSDRFSAERPKGSFSTLEIQRTEQGDSAMYLCASTLGGVSGNTIYFGEGSWLTVV.

This clonotype was observed at least ten times. It may be a read error: a sequence one base away is much more abundant. The chain couples TRBV6-5 to TRBJ2-3; D may match TRBD1 or TRBD2 (5 bases each). V was shortened by 5 bases and J by 2 bases, with 8 bases between the two germline ends. From germline, CDR1 is MNHEY and CDR2 SVGAGI. The CDR3 spans 13 residues. The CDR3: CASSPGTTDTQYF. The CDR3 coding sequence is TGTGCCAGCAGTCCCGGGACCACAGATACGCAGTATTTT.

This clonotype was counted many times. The J gene is TRBJ2-2, the V gene TRBV27; perhaps TRBD1 as D (6 bases). Germline-derived CDR1 and CDR2 are MNHEY and SMNVEV (reference sequence). The CDR3 is made up of 17 amino acids. Trimming cost V 3 bases and J 0 bases, with 14 bases left between them. Here the CDR3 reads CASSFDTRDTNTGELFF. The CDR3 DNA is TGTGCCAGCAGTTTCGATACCAGGGACACGAACACCGGGGAGCTGTTTTTT.

This clonotype appeared many times. The J gene is TRBJ1-2, the V gene TRBV29-1, with D unresolved. This CDR3 is 11 amino acids long. The V end was cut by 4 bases, the J end by 5 bases, with 8 bases between. Per the germline V gene, CDR1 is SQVTM and CDR2 is ANQGSEA. The CDR3 DNA sequence: TGCAGCGTTGTAAAAGGGTATGGCTACACCTTC. This encodes CSVVKGYGYTF.

V is TRBV7-8 and J is TRBJ2-1, with a weak D call TRBD1 (6 bases). CDR1 and CDR2 (germline): SGHVS, FQNEAQ. Trimming pared 2 bases from V and 12 bases from J, leaving 11 bases between. This CDR3 comprises 12 residues. The CDR3 loop reads CASSLRVRGQFF. CDR3 DNA sequence: TGTGCCAGCAGCTTAAGGGTCAGGGGGCAGTTCTTC.